Here is one TCR beta chain with its context. TCR beta VDJ and CDR3 profiles were obtained from a genomic DNA template. TCRdb reprocessed the reads with MiXCR, giving one entry per CDR3 protein. Of approximately 130,000 distinct CDR3 sequences in the sample, about 50% were seen once. This sample was taken from a study of CD8+CD57+ T cells in acquired aplastic anemia. The overall study: When averaged, DNA from sorted CD4+ and CD8+ cells came to around 3.1 ug.

V lost 8 bases, J lost 5 bases, and 22 bases lay in between. The CDR3 covers 15 residues. In germline, CDR1 is LNHDA, CDR2 SQIVND (reference sequence). Sequencing involved patients with CD8+CD57+ cell expansion previously shown by flow cytometry. The sequence came from a human donor with aplastic anemia. Sequencing was done on a sample of sorted CD4+, CD8+, or CD8+CD57+ T cells (not recorded which) from PBMCs. The chain has TRBV19 and TRBJ2-7; D is unresolved. The DNA for the CDR3 is TGTGCCAGTCTGGAGAAGGGTCTTGGAAGGAACGAGCAGTACTTC. Its protein is CASLEKGLGRNEQYF.